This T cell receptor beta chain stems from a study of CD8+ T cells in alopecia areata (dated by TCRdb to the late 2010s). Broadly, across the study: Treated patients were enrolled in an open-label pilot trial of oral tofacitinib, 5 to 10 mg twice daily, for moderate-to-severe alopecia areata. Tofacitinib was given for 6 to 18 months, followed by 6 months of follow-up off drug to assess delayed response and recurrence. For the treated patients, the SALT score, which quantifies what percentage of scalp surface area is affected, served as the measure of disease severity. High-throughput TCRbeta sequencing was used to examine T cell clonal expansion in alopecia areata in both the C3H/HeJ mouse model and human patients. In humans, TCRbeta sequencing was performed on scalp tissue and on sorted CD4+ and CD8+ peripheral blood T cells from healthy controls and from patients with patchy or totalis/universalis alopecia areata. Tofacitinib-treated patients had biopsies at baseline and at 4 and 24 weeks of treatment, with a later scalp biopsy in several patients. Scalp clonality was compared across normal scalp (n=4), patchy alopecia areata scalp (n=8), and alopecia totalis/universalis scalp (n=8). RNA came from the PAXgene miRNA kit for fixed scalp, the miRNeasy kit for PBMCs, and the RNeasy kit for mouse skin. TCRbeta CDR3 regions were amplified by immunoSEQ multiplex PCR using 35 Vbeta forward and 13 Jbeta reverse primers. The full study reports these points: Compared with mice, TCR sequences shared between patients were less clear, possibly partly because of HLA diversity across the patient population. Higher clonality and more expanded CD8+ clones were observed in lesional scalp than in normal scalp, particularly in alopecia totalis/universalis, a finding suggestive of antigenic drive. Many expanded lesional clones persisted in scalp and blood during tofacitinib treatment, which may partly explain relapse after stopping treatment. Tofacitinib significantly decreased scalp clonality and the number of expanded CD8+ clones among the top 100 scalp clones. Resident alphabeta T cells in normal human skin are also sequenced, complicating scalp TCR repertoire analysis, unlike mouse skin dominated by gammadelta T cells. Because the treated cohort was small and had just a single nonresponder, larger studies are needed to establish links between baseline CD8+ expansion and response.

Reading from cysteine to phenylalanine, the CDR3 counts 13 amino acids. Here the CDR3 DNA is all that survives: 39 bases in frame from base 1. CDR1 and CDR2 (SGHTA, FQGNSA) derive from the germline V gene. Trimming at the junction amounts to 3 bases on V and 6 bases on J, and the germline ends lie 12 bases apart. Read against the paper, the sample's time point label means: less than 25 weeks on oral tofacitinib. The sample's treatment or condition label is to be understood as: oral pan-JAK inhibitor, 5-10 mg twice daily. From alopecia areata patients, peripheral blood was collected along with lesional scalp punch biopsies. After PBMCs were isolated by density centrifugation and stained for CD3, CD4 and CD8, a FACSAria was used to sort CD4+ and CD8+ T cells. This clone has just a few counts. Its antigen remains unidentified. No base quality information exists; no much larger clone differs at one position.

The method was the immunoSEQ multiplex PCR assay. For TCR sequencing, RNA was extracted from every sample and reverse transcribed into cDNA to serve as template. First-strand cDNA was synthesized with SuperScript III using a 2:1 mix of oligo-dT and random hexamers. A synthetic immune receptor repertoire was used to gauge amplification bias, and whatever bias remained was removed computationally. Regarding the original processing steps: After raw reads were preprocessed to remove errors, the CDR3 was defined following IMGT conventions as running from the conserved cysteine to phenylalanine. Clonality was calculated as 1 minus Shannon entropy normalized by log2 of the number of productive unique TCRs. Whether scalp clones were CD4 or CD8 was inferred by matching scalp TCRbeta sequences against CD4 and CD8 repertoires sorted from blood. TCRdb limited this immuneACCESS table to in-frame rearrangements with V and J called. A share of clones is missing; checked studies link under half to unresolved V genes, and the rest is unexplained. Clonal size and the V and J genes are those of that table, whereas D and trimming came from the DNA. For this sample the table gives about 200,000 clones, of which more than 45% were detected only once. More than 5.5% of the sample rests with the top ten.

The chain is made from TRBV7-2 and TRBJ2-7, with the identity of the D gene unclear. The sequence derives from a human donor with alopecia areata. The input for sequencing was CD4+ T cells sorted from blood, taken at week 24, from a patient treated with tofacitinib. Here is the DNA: TGTGCCAGCAGCTTGCTTGGTCGCGGCGAGCAGTACTTC. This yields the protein CASSLLGRGEQYF.